These 20 T cell receptor beta chains came from one sample sequenced in a study of PD-1 blockade in classical Hodgkin lymphoma. TCRdb's table, derived via immunoSEQ multiplex PCR, lists solely in-frame clones and lacks some. Of about 46,000 clones detected, 73% appear once; the ten largest clones hold more than 9.5%. Patients all relapsed after autologous stem cell transplantation, and there was variation in brentuximab vedotin exposure. The source was peripheral blood mononuclear cells (PBMCs), collected at baseline. The receptors were sampled from a human donor with classical Hodgkin lymphoma.

The chain employs TRBV7-2 and TRBJ2-7; D is unresolved. Germline V gene data show CDR1 as SGHTA and CDR2 as FQGNSA. The CDR3 is made up of 15 amino acids. Trimming shortened V by 1 base and J by 7 bases, and 17 bases separated the two germline ends. CDR3 in DNA: TGTGCCAGCAGCTTAGGCCAGCTCCTGAGAAGGGAGCAGTACTTC. Amino acids: CASSLGQLLRREQYF.

The chain recombines TRBV19 with TRBJ2-1; no reliable D call. The CDR3 has 11 amino acids. V was shortened by 6 bases and J by 7 bases, with 7 bases between the two germline ends. Germline V gene sequence: CDR1 LNHDA, CDR2 SQIVND (reference sequence). The CDR3 coding sequence is TGTGCCAGTAGCCTGGGGAATGAGCAGTTCTTC. Translated: CASSLGNEQFF.

This chain uses TRBV29-1 with TRBJ2-7, with TRBD1 identical over 7 bases. The CDR3 loop spans 12 amino acids. Trimming at V came to 4 bases and at J to 6 bases, leaving 6 bases not matched to a gene. Germline V CDR1 and CDR2: SQVTM, ANQGSEA. The CDR3 sequence is CSVGEQGSEQYF. For the CDR3, the DNA is TGCAGCGTTGGAGAACAGGGGTCCGAGCAGTACTTC.

This chain uses TRBV7-2 with TRBJ1-1, with TRBD1 as a possible D gene (5 bases). Per germline, CDR1 SGHTA and CDR2 FQGNSA. This CDR3 has 15 amino acids. V lost 1 base, J lost 2 bases, and 11 bases lay in between. CDR3 coding DNA: TGTGCCAGCAGCTTAGTTGGCAGGGTTAACACTGAAGCTTTCTTT. Translating it yields CASSLVGRVNTEAFF.

V usage is TRBV15 and J usage is TRBJ2-7; 9 nucleotides align to TRBD1. V trimming: 4 bases; J trimming: 3 bases; junction bases outside the gene matches: 4. This CDR3 is 14 amino acids long. Germline assignment: CDR1 LNHNV and CDR2 YYDKDF (reference sequence). CDR3 sequence: CATSMDRGLYEQYF. The CDR3 DNA is TGTGCCACCAGCATGGACAGGGGCCTCTACGAGCAGTACTTC.

The chain employs TRBV28 and TRBJ1-3; D may be TRBD1 (5 bases). Germline CDR1 reads MDHEN; CDR2 reads SYDVKM. This CDR3 spans 15 amino acids. V was clipped by 3 bases and J by 0 bases, with 9 bases between them. The CDR3 DNA follows: TGTGCCAGCAGTTTGAGGGGCCTCTCTGGAAACACCATATATTTT. Translating gives CASSLRGLSGNTIYF.

This clone was observed a few times. This chain links TRBV19 with TRBJ2-7, with D maybe TRBD1 (5 bases). Germline lookup yields CDR1 LNHDA and CDR2 SQIVND (reference sequence). The CDR3 covers 14 residues. Between the trimmed V and J ends, which lost 5 bases and 2 bases, there was a span of 13 bases. The CDR3 spells CASSYSVGAYEQYF. The CDR3 DNA reads TGTGCCAGTAGTTATTCCGTAGGGGCCTACGAGCAGTACTTC.

The chain uses TRBV30 and TRBJ2-7; TRBD1 matches at 9 bases. The CDR3 has 13 amino acids. Germline CDR1 reads GTSNPN; CDR2 reads SVGIG (reference sequence). Trimming at V came to 6 bases and at J to 5 bases, leaving 8 bases not matched to a gene. CDR3 in DNA: TGTGCCTGTGGGACAGGGCTTTCCAACGAGCAGTACTTC. Its translation is CACGTGLSNEQYF.

This chain joins TRBV6-5 and TRBJ2-3; TRBD1 aligns across 7 bases. The CDR3 is 13 residues long. The V gene's germline CDR1 is MNHEY and CDR2 SVGAGI. V lost 8 bases and J lost 7; bases outside the gene matches: 9. For the CDR3, the DNA is TGTGCCAGCGGGCGGACAGGTGCTTATACGCAGTATTTT. This codes for CASGRTGAYTQYF.

This rearrangement joins TRBV18 to TRBJ2-5, with TRBD2 identical over 7 bases. V shed 10 bases and J 5 bases; nucleotides not matched to a gene: 10. Per the germline V gene, CDR1 is KGHSH and CDR2 is LQKENI. The CDR3 extends over 13 amino acids. The DNA of the CDR3 is TGTGCCACCCAGGGAGGGGCGGAGGAGACCCAGTACTTC. Translated: CATQGGAEETQYF. Full variable domain (missing parts from reference TRBV18 and TRBJ2-5): NAGVMQNPRHLVRRRGQEARLRCSPMKGHSHVYWYRQLPEEGLKFMVYLQKENIIDESGMPKERFSAEFPKEGPSILRIQQVVRGDSAAYFCATQGGAEETQYFGPGTRLLVL.

Written as DNA, the CDR3 is TGTGCCAGCAGTGAAATGGCTAGCGGGAGTTTCAATGAGCAGTTCTTC. Its protein is CASSEMASGSFNEQFF. J is TRBJ2-1 and V is TRBV2; TRBD2 agrees at 10 bases. V lost 2 bases, J lost 6 bases, and 7 bases stayed unmatched. Germline V CDR1 and CDR2: SNHLY, FYNNEI. The CDR3 totals 16 residues.

The sample holds a few counts of this clone. The chain uses TRBV15 and TRBJ2-1; D is unclear. V shed 0 bases and J shed 5 bases, with 14 bases lying between them. This CDR3 is built from 16 residues. Germline V gene sequence: CDR1 LNHNV, CDR2 YYDKDF (reference sequence). This CDR3 reads CATSRDNQLVDNEQFF. In DNA form, the CDR3 reads TGTGCCACCAGCAGAGATAATCAATTAGTAGACAATGAGCAGTTCTTC.

On this clone itself: One end of the junction does not line up with germline, which may come from a read error. The rearrangement joins TRBV29-1 to TRBJ1-2, with a possible D match to TRBD1 (6 bases). CDR1 and CDR2 from the germline V gene are SQVTM and ANQGSEA. CDR3 length equals 11 residues. The DNA of the CDR3 is TGCAGCGTTGAAGGTGGCGGGACAACAGTCTTC. Its translation is CSVEGGGTTVF.

This chain links TRBV28 with TRBJ2-3; the D gene is possibly TRBD2 (5 bases). Trimming cost V 4 bases and J 2 bases, with 22 bases left between them. Germline CDR1 reads MDHEN; CDR2 reads SYDVKM. The CDR3 is 18 residues long. DNA of the CDR3: TGTGCCAGCAGTTCGTATCGTGGACGGGGAGAATCCACAGATACGCAGTATTTT. The encoded protein is CASSSYRGRGESTDTQYF.

There are a few counts of this clone. J is TRBJ2-2 and V is TRBV10-1; TRBD1 is a possible D gene (5 bases). The CDR3 spans 13 residues. Germline V gives CDR1 WNHNN, CDR2 SYGVQD (reference sequence). Between the trimmed V and J ends, which lost 7 bases and 5 bases, there was a span of 11 bases. CDR3 sequence (DNA): TGCGCCAGCACTCAGACAGTTACCGGGGAGCTGTTTTTT. Residues: CASTQTVTGELFF.

This chain links TRBV4-1 with TRBJ2-5; D possibly corresponds to TRBD1 (6 bases). V was pared by 6 bases and J by 1 base, with 15 bases between. Germline CDR1 and CDR2: MGHRA and YSYEKL. This CDR3 has 15 amino acids. The CDR3 region is CASSHPDRIQETQYF. The CDR3 nucleotides are TGCGCCAGCAGTCACCCGGACAGAATCCAAGAGACCCAGTACTTC.

This rearrangement joins TRBV7-9 to TRBJ1-5; possible D gene TRBD1, 5 bases. Per germline, CDR1 SEHNR and CDR2 FQNEAQ (reference sequence). The CDR3 consists of 13 residues. V gave up 3 bases and J gave up 5 bases, with 8 bases separating them. The CDR3: CASSFGGDQPQHF. As DNA, the CDR3 is TGTGCCAGCAGCTTTGGGGGGGATCAGCCCCAGCATTTT.

In nucleotides, the CDR3 is TGTGCCAGCAGCGTAGCTACGGAGAGCTATGGCTACACCTTC. This codes for CASSVATESYGYTF. This rearrangement joins TRBV9 to TRBJ1-2; D remains unclear. The germline CDR1 and CDR2 sequences are SGDLS and YYNGEE. This CDR3 is built from 14 residues. Between the trimmed V and J ends, which lost 0 bases and 4 bases, there was a span of 10 bases. The variable domain in full, with the rest retrieved from reference TRBV9 and TRBJ1-2, is DSGVTQTPKHLITATGQRVTLRCSPRSGDLSVYWYQQSLDQGLQFLIQYYNGEERAKGNILERFSAQQFPDLHSELNLSSLELGDSALYFCASSVATESYGYTFGSGTRLTVV.

This sequence joins TRBV12-5 and TRBJ1-1; D gene unclear. CDR1 and CDR2 (germline): LGHNT, FRNRAP. The V and J ends lost 1 base and 4 bases respectively, with 10 bases between them. The CDR3 extends over 14 amino acids. The CDR3 nucleotides read TGTGCTAGTGGTTTGGAGGGTTCAGTCACTGAAGCTTTCTTT. Its protein is CASGLEGSVTEAFF.

This rearrangement joins TRBV10-3 to TRBJ2-7; the D call may be TRBD1 or TRBD2 (6 bases each). Germline CDR1 reads ENHRY; CDR2 reads SYGVKD. The CDR3 runs 16 residues. V dropped 7 bases and J dropped 1 base, with 20 bases sitting between them. The CDR3 sequence: CAITGDGGRASYEQYF. The CDR3 nucleotides are TGTGCCATCACGGGGGACGGGGGCCGGGCTTCCTACGAGCAGTACTTC.